This TCR beta chain was sequenced in a study of CD8 T cells in ankylosing spondylitis. Study-wide results and caveats: Matched synovial fluid from ankylosing spondylitis patients was reported to be enriched for disease-linked clones. What seemed typical of ankylosing spondylitis blood was a TCR beta motif built from roughly eight highly homologous variants. Some of these motif variants have turned up before, in reports on reactive arthritis synovial fluid and blood.

Libraries of TCR beta came from quantitative 5'-RACE with molecular barcodes. MiXCR was run by TCRdb on the 5' RACE reads, yielding one entry per CDR3 protein. The sample yields 450,000 to 550,000 distinct CDR3 sequences, over 4% seen once. CDR3 length: 14 amino acids. V dropped 3 bases and J dropped 6 bases, with 12 bases sitting between them. Per the germline V gene, CDR1 is SGHDT and CDR2 is YYEEEE. In this sample, this clonotype turned up many times. What it binds is not known. The sample taken for sequencing was blood, either unsorted or a sorted T cell fraction (not recorded which). The source of this sequence is a male donor with ankylosing spondylitis. The chain carries TRBV5-6 and TRBJ2-2; D is perhaps TRBD1 (6 bases). The DNA of the CDR3 is TGTGCCAGCAGCTCGTGGGGGCTAGCCGGGGAGCTGTTTTTT. Protein sequence: CASSSWGLAGELFF.